Sequencing of this T cell receptor (beta chain) was carried out in a study of cytomegalovirus exposure and HLA in healthy donors. General study findings and limits: Many donors shared some public TCRs, even though most TCR sequences were rare. Accurate predictions that matched the HLA-A and HLA-B alleles of most subjects were reportedly made from TCR beta sequences. A later analysis linked a missense variant in DCLRE1C to the trimming of TCR beta V and J genes. In a later analysis, a genetic analysis reported fewer productive-TCR N-insertions in an Asian-associated ancestry cluster than the cohort average.

Germline V gene lookup returns CDR1 DFQATT and CDR2 SNEGSKA (reference sequence). V shed 5 bases and J shed 5 bases, with 9 bases lying between them. This CDR3 has 11 amino acids. The study ran its PCR with 60 Vbeta and 13 Jbeta primers. Data came from immunoSEQ multiplex PCR; TCRdb stores just in-frame clones and leaves some out. The sample contains roughly 200,000 clones, about four fifths of which appear only once. Points on this clone: Its antigen is not known.

The J gene is TRBJ1-2, the V gene TRBV20-1; the D gene is possibly TRBD1 (5 bases). The sample comprised PBMCs. This TCR came from a man aged 45-60 years in good health and CMV-seronegative. CDR3 DNA: TGCAGTGCTCAAGACAGATATGGCTACACCTTC. Amino acids: CSAQDRYGYTF.